This T cell receptor beta chain was identified in a study of beta chain features in type 1 diabetes. Study-wide findings and caveats: Researchers reported that naive, central memory and Treg TCRB repertoires appeared more similar in patients than in healthy donors.

All of the isolated RNA was reverse transcribed, so expressed TCRB transcripts were sequenced. The table came from immunoSEQ multiplex PCR; TCRdb's copy has only in-frame clones and leaves some out. The profile shows some 220,000 clones, approximately 10% of them singletons. Germline CDR1 SEHNR, CDR2 FQNEAQ (reference sequence). The CDR3 length is 15 residues. V was trimmed by 5 bases and J by 0 bases, leaving 8 bases between them. This clone has only a few counts. What it binds is not known. Staining for CD45RO/CCR7/CD25/CD127/CD95/CD27 allowed sorting of CD4+ naive, central memory, regulatory and stem cell-like memory cells.

This chain joins TRBV7-9 and TRBJ2-6, with D possibly being TRBD2 (5 bases). Sequenced input: central memory CD4+ T cells from blood. This clonotype was obtained from a man aged 18 to 30 in good health. The CDR3 coding sequence is TGTGCCAGCAGCGAAGGGAGCTCTGGGGCCAACGTCCTGACTTTC. Protein: CASSEGSSGANVLTF. The whole variable domain, filled in from reference TRBV7-9 and TRBJ2-6, reads DTGVSQNPRHKITKRGQNVTFRCDPISEHNRLYWYRQTLGQGPEFLTYFQNEAQLEKSRLLSDRFSAERPKGSFSTLEIQRTEQGDSAMYLCASSEGSSGANVLTFGAGSRLTVL.